These 18 T cell receptor beta chains originate from one sample sequenced in a study of metastatic and nonmetastatic thyroid tumors. With MiXCR, TCRdb reprocessed the PCR reads. The sample shows 20,000 to 25,000 clones, over 25% of them seen only once. Each patient went into thyroid surgery without having received any treatment. Sequenced: tumor tissue. These receptors all come from a female donor with papillary thyroid cancer or a benign thyroid nodule (not recorded which). Some clones in this sample may be carry-over from other donors' samples.

This clone turned up a few times. V gene TRBV6-8 combines with J gene TRBJ2-1, with D possibly matching TRBD1 (5 bases). V lost 2 bases and J lost 4, with 18 bases in between. Germline CDR1 is MNHGY and CDR2 is SAAAGT. The CDR3 runs 17 residues. This CDR3 is CASSYPCWVGLYNEQFF. In DNA form, the CDR3 reads TGTGCCAGCAGTTACCCTTGTTGGGTGGGGCTATACAATGAGCAGTTCTTC.

This clone was picked up many times. The V gene is TRBV19, the J gene TRBJ1-3; 7 nucleotides match TRBD1. This CDR3 is built from 15 residues. Germline CDR1 and CDR2: LNHDA and SQIVND (reference sequence). Trimming removed 7 bases from V and 4 bases from J; junction bases left unmatched: 10. CDR3 coding DNA: TGTGCCAGTACCAAGGGACAGACGCAAGGAAACACCATATATTTT. As protein: CASTKGQTQGNTIYF. Full variable domain (remainder filled in from reference TRBV19 and TRBJ1-3): DGGITQSPKYLFRKEGQNVTLSCEQNLNHDAMYWYRQDPGQGLRLIYYSQIVNDFQKGDIAEGYSVSREKKESFPLTVTSAQKNPTAFYLCASTKGQTQGNTIYFGEGSWLTVV.

This clone has just one count. The genes are TRBV30 and TRBJ2-7; 12 bases match TRBD1. Trimming cost V 2 bases and J 5 bases; bases outside gene matches: 10. Germline values: CDR1 GTSNPN, CDR2 SVGIG (reference sequence). The CDR3 extends over 16 amino acids. CDR3 nucleotide sequence: TGTGCCTGGAGTTTTACACCGGGACAGGGGGCGGACGAGCAGTACTTC. Its translation is CAWSFTPGQGADEQYF.

This clone was seen at least ten times. The chain combines TRBV10-2 with TRBJ2-7, with D possibly being TRBD1 (6 bases). V shed 6 bases and J shed 1 base, with 10 bases lying between them. This CDR3 comprises 13 residues. Germline V CDR1 and CDR2: WSHSY, SAAADI. As DNA, the CDR3 is TGCGCCAGCAGCGCTAGGGGGTCCTACGAGCAGTACTTC. Residues: CASSARGSYEQYF.

The V and J genes are TRBV6-6 and TRBJ2-7; 9 positions agree with TRBD1. Looked up from germline, CDR1 is MNHNY and CDR2 is SVGAGI (reference sequence). The length of the CDR3 is 13 residues. Trimming cost V 2 bases and J 6 bases; bases outside gene matches: 2. CDR3 residues: CASSYQTGGEQYF. The CDR3 bases are TGTGCCAGCAGTTACCAGACAGGGGGCGAGCAGTACTTC.

By share, this clone counts as medium-sized. V usage is TRBV6-1 and J usage is TRBJ2-2; 8 bases align to TRBD1. The V gene's germline CDR1 is MNHNS and CDR2 SASEGT. V shed 7 bases, J shed 2 bases, and the junction held 6 bases outside the gene matches. This CDR3 is 15 amino acids long. CDR3 sequence reads: CASNPDRGNTGELFF. The CDR3 DNA reads TGTGCCAGCAACCCTGACAGGGGAAACACCGGGGAGCTGTTTTTT.

The chain recombines TRBV11-2 with TRBJ2-1, with 7 bases aligning to TRBD1. Germline values: CDR1 SGHAT, CDR2 FQNNGV. The J segment lost 3 bases and the V segment lost 4 bases, leaving 6 bases of the junction unmatched. The CDR3 has 15 amino acids. The CDR3 is CASSSNQGVYNEQFF. CDR3 nucleotide sequence: TGTGCCAGCAGCTCAAATCAGGGGGTCTACAATGAGCAGTTCTTC.

On this clone itself: Given a much more abundant clone one base away, this may be a read error. The conserved phenylalanine or tryptophan normally closing the CDR3 is absent here, so this likely arose from a read error. Other DNA sequences within the sample encode an identical CDR3. The chain couples TRBV11-2 to TRBJ1-4; possible D gene TRBD1, 5 bases. Germline CDR1 reads SGHAT; CDR2 reads FQNNGV. V was trimmed by 8 bases and J by 7 bases, leaving 8 bases between them. The length of the CDR3 is 11 residues. CDR3 region: CASSGVEKLFL. In nucleotides, the CDR3 is TGTGCCAGCTCGGGGGTTGAAAAACTGTTTCTT.

This clone was counted ten times or more. A single base separates this from a much larger clone, so it may be a read error. V is TRBV5-1 and J is TRBJ1-6; D gene uncertain. The V gene's germline CDR1 is SGHRS and CDR2 YFSETQ. The length of the CDR3 is 14 residues. The CDR3, as DNA: TGCGCCGGCAGACCGCGGAGGGAAGGATCACCCCTCCACTTT. Translation: CAGRPRREGSPLHF.

J is TRBJ1-6 and V is TRBV20-1; D is possibly TRBD1 (5 bases). Per germline, CDR1 DFQATT and CDR2 SNEGSKA (reference sequence). The CDR3 is made up of 14 amino acids. Trimming took off 6 bases at V and 5 bases at J, with 14 bases between the two ends. The CDR3 DNA reads as TGCAGTGCCCAGCGGGGGGGTCATAATTCACCCCTCCACTTT. Translation gives CSAQRGGHNSPLHF.

This clone was seen more than once but under ten times. This rearrangement joins TRBV6-1 to TRBJ2-1; no definite D call. V lost 6 bases and J 9 bases, leaving 15 bases between the germline ends. Germline V lookup: CDR1 MNHNS, CDR2 SASEGT. This CDR3 contains 13 residues. CDR3 in amino acids: CASSPLRVGEQFF. The CDR3 DNA reads TGTGCCAGCAGCCCCTTACGGGTTGGTGAGCAGTTCTTC.

The chain recombines TRBV20-1 with TRBJ2-7; 7 nucleotides agree with TRBD1. Trimming at V came to 7 bases and at J to 6 bases, leaving 6 bases not matched to a gene. The CDR3 has 11 residues. Germline CDR1 and CDR2: DFQATT and SNEGSKA (reference sequence). CDR3 bases: TGCAGTGTCGAGGGGGCCAGCGAGCAGTACTTC. Protein product: CSVEGASEQYF.

This clone is categorized as medium-sized. A read error may produce the germline difference seen at one junction end. This chain connects TRBV6-5 to TRBJ1-2, with 7 nucleotides matching TRBD1. The CDR3 spans 15 residues. Per the germline V gene, CDR1 is MNHEY and CDR2 is SVGAGI. The CDR3 here is CASSYYGQVEGGYTF. The CDR3 bases are TGTGCCAGCAGCTACTACGGACAGGTCGAAGGGGGCTACACCTTC.

This clone qualifies as medium-sized. This rearrangement joins TRBV12-3 or TRBV12-4 to TRBJ1-6, with a weak D call TRBD1 (6 bases). V lost 2 bases and J lost 5, with 7 bases in between. The CDR3 is made up of 14 amino acids. The CDR3 DNA is TGTGCCAGCAGTTTAAACAGGGATAATTCACCCCTCCACTTT. It codes for CASSLNRDNSPLHF.

This clone was detected a few times. J is TRBJ1-1 and V is TRBV30; D unresolved. This CDR3 region has 13 residues. Germline V gives CDR1 GTSNPN, CDR2 SVGIG (reference sequence). Trimming removed 0 bases from V and 5 bases from J, with 10 bases in between. The chain's CDR3 is CAWSVIPGTEAFF. The CDR3 region has the DNA TGTGCCTGGAGTGTCATCCCGGGGACTGAAGCTTTCTTT.

The chain has TRBV5-1 and TRBJ1-4; D unresolved. Trimming took off 4 bases at V and 5 bases at J, with 9 bases between the two ends. The CDR3 spans 13 residues. Germline V gene data show CDR1 as SGHRS and CDR2 as YFSETQ. The CDR3: CASSPTGNEKLFF. The CDR3 DNA is TGCGCCAGCAGCCCGACGGGGAATGAAAAACTGTTTTTT.

On this clone itself: A much larger clone differs by one base, so this may be a read error. The same CDR3 arises from other DNA sequences in this sample as well. The chain links TRBV10-2 to TRBJ2-1; D uncertain. The CDR3 has 12 residues. Trimming pared 3 bases from V and 15 bases from J, leaving 15 bases between. CDR1 and CDR2 from the germline V gene are WSHSY and SAAADI. This CDR3 reads CASSDNRVDLFF. The CDR3 DNA sequence: TGCGCCAGCAGTGACAATAGGGTTGATTTGTTCTTC.

This clone was observed at least ten times. The chain uses TRBV5-6 and TRBJ2-3; D not resolved. V was trimmed by 0 bases and J by 0 bases, leaving 2 bases between them. This CDR3 has 13 residues. CDR1 and CDR2 (germline): SGHDT, YYEEEE. CDR3 protein: CASSLGSTDTQYF. The DNA of the CDR3 is TGTGCCAGCAGCTTGGGTAGCACAGATACGCAGTATTTT.